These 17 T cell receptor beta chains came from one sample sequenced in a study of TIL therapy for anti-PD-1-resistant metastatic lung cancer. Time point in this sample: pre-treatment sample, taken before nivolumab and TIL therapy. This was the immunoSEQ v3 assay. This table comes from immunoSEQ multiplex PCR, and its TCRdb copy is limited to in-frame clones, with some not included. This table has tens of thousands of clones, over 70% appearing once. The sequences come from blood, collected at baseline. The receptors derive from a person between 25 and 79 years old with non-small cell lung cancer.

This CDR3 is CASSPLRLAGTFDTQYF. CDR3 bases: TGTGCCAGCAGCCCGCTAAGGCTAGCGGGGACATTTGATACGCAGTATTTT. The chain is built from TRBV11-2 and TRBJ2-3, with 9 bases identical to TRBD2. Looked up from germline, CDR1 is SGHAT and CDR2 is FQNNGV. J lost 6 bases, V lost 5 bases, and 15 bases had no gene match. CDR3 length: 17 residues.

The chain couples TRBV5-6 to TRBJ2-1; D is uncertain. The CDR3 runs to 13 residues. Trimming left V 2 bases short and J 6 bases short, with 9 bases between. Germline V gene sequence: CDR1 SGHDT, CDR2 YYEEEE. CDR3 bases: TGTGCCAGCAGCTTTGACACGGCCAATGAGCAGTTCTTC. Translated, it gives CASSFDTANEQFF.

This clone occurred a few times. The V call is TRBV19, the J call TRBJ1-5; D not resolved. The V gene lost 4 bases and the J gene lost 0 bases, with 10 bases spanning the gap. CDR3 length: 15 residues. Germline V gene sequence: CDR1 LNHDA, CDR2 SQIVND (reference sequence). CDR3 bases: TGTGCCAGTAGTACCTCGAAGGATAGCAATCAGCCCCAGCATTTT. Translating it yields CASSTSKDSNQPQHF. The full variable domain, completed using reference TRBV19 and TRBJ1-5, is DGGITQSPKYLFRKEGQNVTLSCEQNLNHDAMYWYRQDPGQGLRLIYYSQIVNDFQKGDIAEGYSVSREKKESFPLTVTSAQKNPTAFYLCASSTSKDSNQPQHFGDGTRLSIL.

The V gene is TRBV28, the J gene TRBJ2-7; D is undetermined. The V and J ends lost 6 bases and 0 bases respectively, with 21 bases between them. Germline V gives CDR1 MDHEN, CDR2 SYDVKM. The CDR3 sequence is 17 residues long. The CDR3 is CASSTPIDIIVSYEQYF. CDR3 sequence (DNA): TGTGCCAGCAGCACCCCCATCGATATTATAGTCTCCTACGAGCAGTACTTC.

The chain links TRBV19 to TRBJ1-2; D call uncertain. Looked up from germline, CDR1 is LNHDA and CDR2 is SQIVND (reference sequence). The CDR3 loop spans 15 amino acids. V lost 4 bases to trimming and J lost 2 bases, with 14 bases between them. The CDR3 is CASSTLGGSNYGYTF. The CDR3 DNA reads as TGTGCCAGTAGTACCCTAGGTGGATCCAACTATGGCTACACCTTC.

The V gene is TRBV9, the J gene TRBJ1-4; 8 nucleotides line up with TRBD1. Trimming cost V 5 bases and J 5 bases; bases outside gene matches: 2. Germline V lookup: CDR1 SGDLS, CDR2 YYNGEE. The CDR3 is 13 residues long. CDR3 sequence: CASSRTGNEKLFF. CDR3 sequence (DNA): TGTGCCAGCAGTAGGACAGGGAATGAAAAACTGTTTTTT.

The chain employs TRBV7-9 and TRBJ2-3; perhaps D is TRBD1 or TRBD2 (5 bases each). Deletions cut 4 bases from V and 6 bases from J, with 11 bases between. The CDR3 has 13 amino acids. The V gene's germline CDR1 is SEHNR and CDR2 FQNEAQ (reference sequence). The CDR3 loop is CASSSGSEDTQYF. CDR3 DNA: TGTGCCAGCAGCTCAGGGAGTGAGGATACGCAGTATTTT. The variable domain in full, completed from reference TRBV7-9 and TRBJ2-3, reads DTGVSQNPRHKITKRGQNVTFRCDPISEHNRLYWYRQTLGQGPEFLTYFQNEAQLEKSRLLSDRFSAERPKGSFSTLEIQRTEQGDSAMYLCASSSGSEDTQYFGPGTRLTVL.

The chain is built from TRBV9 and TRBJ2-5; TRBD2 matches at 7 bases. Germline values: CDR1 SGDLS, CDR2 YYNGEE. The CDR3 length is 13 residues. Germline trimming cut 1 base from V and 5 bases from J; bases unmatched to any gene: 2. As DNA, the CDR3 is TGTGCCAGCAGCGTAACTAGCGCCGAGACCCAGTACTTC. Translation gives CASSVTSAETQYF. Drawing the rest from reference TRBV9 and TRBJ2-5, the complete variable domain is DSGVTQTPKHLITATGQRVTLRCSPRSGDLSVYWYQQSLDQGLQFLIQYYNGEERAKGNILERFSAQQFPDLHSELNLSSLELGDSALYFCASSVTSAETQYFGPGTRLLVL.

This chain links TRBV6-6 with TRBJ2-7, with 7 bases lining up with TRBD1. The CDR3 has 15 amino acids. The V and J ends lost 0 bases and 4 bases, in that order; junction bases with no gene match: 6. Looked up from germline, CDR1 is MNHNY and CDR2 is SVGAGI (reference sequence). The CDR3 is CASSYSSTGQYEQYF. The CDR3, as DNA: TGTGCCAGCAGTTACTCCTCGACAGGGCAATACGAGCAGTACTTC.

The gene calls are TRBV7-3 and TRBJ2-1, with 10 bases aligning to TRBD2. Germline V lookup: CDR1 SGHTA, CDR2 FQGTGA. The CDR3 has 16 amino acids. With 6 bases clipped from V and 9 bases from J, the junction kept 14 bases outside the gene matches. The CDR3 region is CASSPTEAGGPGEQFF. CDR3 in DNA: TGTGCCAGCAGTCCAACAGAAGCGGGGGGGCCCGGTGAGCAGTTCTTC.

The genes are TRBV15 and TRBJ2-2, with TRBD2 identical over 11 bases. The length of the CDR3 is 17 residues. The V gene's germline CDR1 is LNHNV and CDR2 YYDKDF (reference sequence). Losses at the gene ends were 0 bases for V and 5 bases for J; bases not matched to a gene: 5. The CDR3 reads CATSRETSGRRTGELFF. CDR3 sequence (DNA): TGTGCCACCAGCAGAGAAACTAGCGGGAGAAGGACCGGGGAGCTGTTTTTT.

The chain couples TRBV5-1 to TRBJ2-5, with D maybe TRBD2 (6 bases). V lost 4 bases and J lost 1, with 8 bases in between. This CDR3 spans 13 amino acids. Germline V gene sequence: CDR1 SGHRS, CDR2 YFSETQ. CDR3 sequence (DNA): TGCGCCAGCAGCGGGCGGGGCCAAGAGACCCAGTACTTC. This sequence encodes CASSGRGQETQYF.

CDR3 region: CASSEGTGYGYTF. In DNA form, the CDR3 reads TGTGCCAGCAGTGAAGGGACAGGGTATGGCTACACCTTC. The chain employs TRBV6-1 and TRBJ1-2; the match to TRBD1 covers 8 bases. Germline-derived CDR1 and CDR2 are MNHNS and SASEGT. The CDR3 length is 13 residues. V was pared by 1 base and J by 5 bases, with 0 bases of the junction left unmatched.

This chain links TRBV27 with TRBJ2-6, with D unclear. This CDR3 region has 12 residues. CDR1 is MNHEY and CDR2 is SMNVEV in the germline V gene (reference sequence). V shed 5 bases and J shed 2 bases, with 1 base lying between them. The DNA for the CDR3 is TGTGCCAGCAGTGCTGGGGCCAACGTCCTGACTTTC. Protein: CASSAGANVLTF.

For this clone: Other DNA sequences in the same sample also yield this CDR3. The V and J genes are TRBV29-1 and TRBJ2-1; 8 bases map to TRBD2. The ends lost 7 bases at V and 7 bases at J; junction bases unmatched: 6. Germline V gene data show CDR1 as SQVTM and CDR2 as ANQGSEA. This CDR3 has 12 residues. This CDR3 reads CSGRGGVNEQFF. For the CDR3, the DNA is TGCAGCGGTCGGGGGGGGGTAAATGAGCAGTTCTTC.

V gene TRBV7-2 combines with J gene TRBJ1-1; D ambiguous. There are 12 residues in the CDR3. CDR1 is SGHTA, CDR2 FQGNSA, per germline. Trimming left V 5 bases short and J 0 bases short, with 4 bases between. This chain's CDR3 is CASSLVNTEAFF. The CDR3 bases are TGTGCCAGCAGCCTCGTGAACACTGAAGCTTTCTTT.

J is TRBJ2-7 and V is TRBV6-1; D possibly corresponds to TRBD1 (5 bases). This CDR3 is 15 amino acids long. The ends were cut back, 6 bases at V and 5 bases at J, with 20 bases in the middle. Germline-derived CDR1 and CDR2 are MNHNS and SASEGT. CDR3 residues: CASRPTEGRADEQYF. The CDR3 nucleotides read TGTGCCAGCAGGCCCACGGAAGGCAGGGCTGACGAGCAGTACTTC.